Described below is a single TCR beta chain sequence and its context. Measured with immunoSEQ multiplex PCR; TCRdb has only the in-frame clones, and not every one. The sample lists roughly 33,000 clones, 90% to 95% occurring once. This specimen belongs to a study of blood T cell repertoires in COVID-19. Study overall: T cells, B-cell-depleted T cells, or PBMCs provided the cDNA or gDNA that served as material.

The V and J ends lost 8 bases and 1 base respectively, with 11 bases between them. The CDR3 covers 13 residues. The germline V gene has CDR1 MDHEN and CDR2 SYDVKM. The genes are TRBV28 and TRBJ1-1; D uncertain. The material sequenced was peripheral blood. The sequence came from a human donor in a cohort sampled during active COVID-19. In nucleotides, the CDR3 is TGTGCCAGCTGGATGAGGGCGAACACTGAAGCTTTCTTT. The encoded protein is CASWMRANTEAFF. Looking up the rest from reference TRBV28 and TRBJ1-1 gives the full variable domain: DVKVTQSSRYLVKRTGEKVFLECVQDMDHENMFWYRQDPGLGLRLIYFSYDVKMKEKGDIPEGYSVSREKKERFSLILESASTNQTSMYLCASWMRANTEAFFGQGTRLTVV.